A single sample gave rise to the 6 T cell receptor beta chains below, sequenced in a study of post-analysis software for immune sequencing data. These receptors have no identified antigens. Sequencing libraries made from TCR beta cDNA carried unique molecular identifiers. TCRdb re-called the PCR reads through MiXCR, storing one row per CDR3 protein. The sample records 750,000 to 950,000 distinct CDR3 sequences, around 45% being singletons. Overall study results and limits: Included in a set of roughly 5 TRBV segments more frequent in patients than controls were TRBV5-6, TRBV5-1 and TRBV20-1.

Sequencing used blood. The receptors were gathered from a girl between 5 and 17 years old with multiple sclerosis.

CDR3 region: CASSHGAVGNYGYTF. The CDR3 region has the DNA TGTGCCAGCAGCCACGGGGCGGTCGGTAACTATGGCTACACCTTC. The chain couples TRBV7-9 to TRBJ1-2; D might be TRBD1 (5 bases). V was cut by 5 bases and J by 1 base, with 14 bases left in between. This CDR3 has 15 residues. From germline, CDR1 is SEHNR and CDR2 FQNEAQ (reference sequence).

This clonotype was observed a single time. The rearrangement joins TRBV13 to TRBJ1-1; D not certain. V was pared by 1 base and J by 3 bases, with 15 bases between. CDR1 is PRHDT and CDR2 is FYEKMQ in the germline V gene (reference sequence). The CDR3 spans 16 residues. CDR3 DNA: TGTGCCAGCAGCTTAGTTGGGTTAATGAGAGACACTGAAGCTTTCTTT. This codes for CASSLVGLMRDTEAFF.

This clonotype was detected only a few times. This chain connects TRBV10-3 to TRBJ2-7; D ambiguous. This CDR3 spans 13 amino acids. Germline CDR1 and CDR2: ENHRY and SYGVKD. V was clipped by 0 bases and J by 5 bases, with 8 bases between them. The CDR3 loop reads CAISESSHHEQYF. The CDR3, as DNA: TGTGCCATCAGTGAGTCATCGCACCACGAGCAGTACTTC.

This clonotype appeared a few times. J is TRBJ2-6 and V is TRBV7-9, with 11 bases aligning to TRBD1. The V segment lost 5 bases and the J segment 2 bases; nucleotides outside the gene matches: 8. Germline V gene sequence: CDR1 SEHNR, CDR2 FQNEAQ (reference sequence). CDR3 length equals 18 residues. This CDR3 reads CASSLPRTGGPGANVLTF. As DNA, the CDR3 is TGTGCCAGCAGCCTGCCGAGGACAGGGGGCCCTGGGGCCAACGTCCTGACTTTC.

The rearrangement uses TRBV5-5 and TRBJ2-3; D is unclear. V was trimmed by 2 bases and J by 0 bases, leaving 10 bases between them. This CDR3 comprises 15 residues. Per germline, CDR1 SGHKS and CDR2 YYEKEE (reference sequence). CDR3 DNA sequence: TGTGCCAGCAGCTTTTGGGGTCGAAGCACAGATACGCAGTATTTT. This sequence encodes CASSFWGRSTDTQYF.

The V call is TRBV5-6, the J call TRBJ2-7; the match to TRBD2 covers 10 bases. Trimming removed 3 bases from V and 6 bases from J; junction bases left unmatched: 0. Germline lookup yields CDR1 SGHDT and CDR2 YYEEEE. The CDR3 has 12 amino acids. CDR3 sequence (DNA): TGTGCCAGCAGCTGGACTAGCGGCGAGCAGTACTTC. Translating it yields CASSWTSGEQYF.